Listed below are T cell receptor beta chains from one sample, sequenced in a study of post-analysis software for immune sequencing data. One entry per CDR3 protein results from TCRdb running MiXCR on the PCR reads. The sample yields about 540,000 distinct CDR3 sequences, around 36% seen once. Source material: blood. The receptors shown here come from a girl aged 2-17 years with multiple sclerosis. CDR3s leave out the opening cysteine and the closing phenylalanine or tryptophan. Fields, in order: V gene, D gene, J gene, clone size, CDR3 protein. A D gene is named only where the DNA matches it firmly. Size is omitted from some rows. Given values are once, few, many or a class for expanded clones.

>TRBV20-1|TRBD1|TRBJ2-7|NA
SMRGTVFAYEQY
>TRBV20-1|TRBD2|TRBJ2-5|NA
SAAKTGTMETQY
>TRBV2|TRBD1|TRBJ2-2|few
ASRATGASNTGELF
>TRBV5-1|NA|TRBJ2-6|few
ASSFRVSGANVLT
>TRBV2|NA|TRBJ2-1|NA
ASSNSGTDVITYNEQF
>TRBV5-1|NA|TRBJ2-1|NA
ASSLNSANNEQF
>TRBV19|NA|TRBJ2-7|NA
ARRGQSSYEQY
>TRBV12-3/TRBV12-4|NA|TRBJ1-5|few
ASSFLRGLSQPQH
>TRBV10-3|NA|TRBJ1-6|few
AISESGHPNSPLH
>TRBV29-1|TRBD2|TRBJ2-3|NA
SVDKSRSGAVTDTQY
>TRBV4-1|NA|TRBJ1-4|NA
ASSQIGTGNEKRF
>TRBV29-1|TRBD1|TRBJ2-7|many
SVDDRGLSEQY
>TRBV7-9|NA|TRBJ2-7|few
ASSLSAVSYEQY
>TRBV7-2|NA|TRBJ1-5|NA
ASSGSVGLSQPQH
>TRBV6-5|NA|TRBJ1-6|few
ASRAGTSYNSPLH
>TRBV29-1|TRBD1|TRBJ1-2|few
SAETGTASSDEPYGYT
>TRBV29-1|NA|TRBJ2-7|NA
SVEREDYGYTYEQY
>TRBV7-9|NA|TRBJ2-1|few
ASSFHRDTLGNEQF
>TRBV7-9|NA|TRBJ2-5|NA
ASSRGVSKETQY
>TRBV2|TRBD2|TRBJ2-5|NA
ASSEPKLAYQETQY
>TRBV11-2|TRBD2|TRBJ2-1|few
ASSPGLAGGTVYEQF
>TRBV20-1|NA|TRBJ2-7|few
SAGSAEQY
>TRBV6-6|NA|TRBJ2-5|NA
ASSYYWGWETQY
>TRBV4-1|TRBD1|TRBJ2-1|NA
ASSHPGQVIEDEQF
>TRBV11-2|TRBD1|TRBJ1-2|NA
ASSPFMTGSGGYT
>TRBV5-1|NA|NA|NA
ANSLAGALSGEQY
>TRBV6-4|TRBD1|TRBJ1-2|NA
ASSAGTGALLSYT
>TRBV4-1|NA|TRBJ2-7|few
ASSQDPGRDYEQY
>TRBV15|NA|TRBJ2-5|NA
ATSRDGTWQGTQY
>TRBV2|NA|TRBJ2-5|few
ASSRGEQY
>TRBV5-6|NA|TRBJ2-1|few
ASSLVQGGDEQF
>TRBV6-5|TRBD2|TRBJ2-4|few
ASSPLAGGVVNIQY
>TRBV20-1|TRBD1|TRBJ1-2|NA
SARIGQGEGYT
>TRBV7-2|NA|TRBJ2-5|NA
ASSITGGYQETQY
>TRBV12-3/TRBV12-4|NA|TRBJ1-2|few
ASSLPGINYGYT
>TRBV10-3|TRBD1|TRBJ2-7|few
AISDEEGTGAPYEQY
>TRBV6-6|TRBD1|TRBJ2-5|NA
ASSYLQGGETQY
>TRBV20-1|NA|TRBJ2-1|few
SADTTYNEQF
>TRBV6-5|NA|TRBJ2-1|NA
ASSYTGDEQF
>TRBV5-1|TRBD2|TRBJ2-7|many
ASRLLASSSYEQY
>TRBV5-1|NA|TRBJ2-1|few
ASSSNGTIYNEQF
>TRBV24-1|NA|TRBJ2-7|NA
ATSDSSDYEQY
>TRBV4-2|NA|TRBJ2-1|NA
ASSQERDEQF
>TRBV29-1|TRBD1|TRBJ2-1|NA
RVTGGWGNEQF
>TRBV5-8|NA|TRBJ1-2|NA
ASSWGGQTPHGYT
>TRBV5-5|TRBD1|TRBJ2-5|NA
ASSSLTGAEETQY
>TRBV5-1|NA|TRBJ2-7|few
ASSLKTHGYYEQY
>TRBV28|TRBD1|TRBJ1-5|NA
ASSFPSGGSSNQPQH
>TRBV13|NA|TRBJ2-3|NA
ASRMWDTDTQY